The 12 T cell receptor beta chains reported below all come from one sample, sequenced in a study of T cell repertoires in MIS-A myocarditis (dated by TCRdb to 2021 to 2024). The method was the immunoSEQ multiplex PCR assay. Not all clones reach the TCRdb copy of this immuneACCESS table, which keeps in-frame sequences only. Checked studies attribute under half of the gap to unresolved V genes and leave the rest unexplained. The sample table shows 10,000 to 13,000 clones, and 65% to 90% are seen once. The ten largest clonotypes hold 25% to 30% of the sample. The sequenced sample was right ventricle heart tissue obtained at autopsy. Read against the paper, the sample's cell subset or site label means: cardiac tissue sample (left or right ventricle, interventricular septum, or pericardium). Every receptor here comes from a man in his late teens or twenties with fulminant myocarditis from multisystem inflammatory syndrome in adults (MIS-A) after COVID-19.

The chain uses TRBV7-3 and TRBJ1-4; 7 positions agree with TRBD1. Germline loops: CDR1 SGHTA, CDR2 FQGTGA. The CDR3 covers 15 residues. The J segment lost 8 bases and the V segment lost 5 bases, leaving 11 bases of the junction unmatched. As DNA, the CDR3 is TGTGCCAGCAGCCCATTGGACAGGTCCGGAGAAAAACTGTTTTTT. The encoded protein is CASSPLDRSGEKLFF.

The V gene is TRBV2, the J gene TRBJ1-3; perhaps TRBD1 as D (6 bases). V lost 6 bases and J 0 bases, leaving 15 bases between the germline ends. This CDR3 has 16 amino acids. Germline CDR1 reads SNHLY; CDR2 reads FYNNEI. CDR3 region: CASREQGPGSGNTIYF. The DNA of the CDR3 is TGTGCCAGCAGGGAACAGGGTCCCGGCTCTGGAAACACCATATATTTT.

This clone was seen only once. The V and J genes are TRBV10-2 and TRBJ1-3; D is unresolved. Looked up from germline, CDR1 is WSHSY and CDR2 is SAAADI. The CDR3 length is 17 residues. The V end was cut by 6 bases, the J end by 0 bases, with 18 bases between. CDR3 coding DNA: TGCGCCAGCAGCCCCCGGAGACAATTGAGCTCTGGAAACACCATATATTTT. Translation gives CASSPRRQLSSGNTIYF.

This chain joins TRBV13 and TRBJ1-1; D possibly corresponds to TRBD1 (5 bases). Germline CDR1 reads PRHDT; CDR2 reads FYEKMQ (reference sequence). Deletions cut 5 bases from V and 3 bases from J, with 13 bases between. This CDR3 has 14 amino acids. The CDR3 loop reads CASSRAGTHTEAFF. Written as DNA, the CDR3 is TGTGCCAGCAGCCGCGCGGGGACTCACACTGAAGCTTTCTTT.

The chain joins TRBV5-5 to TRBJ1-1; weak D call: TRBD1 (6 bases). Trimming removed 5 bases from V and 1 base from J, with 12 bases in between. Germline-derived CDR1 and CDR2 are SGHKS and YYEKEE (reference sequence). This CDR3 has 14 amino acids. The CDR3 region is CASSPGTSNTEAFF. CDR3 sequence (DNA): TGTGCCAGCAGTCCCGGGACATCGAACACTGAAGCTTTCTTT.

The chain is built from TRBV19 and TRBJ1-1; D call uncertain. Germline values: CDR1 LNHDA, CDR2 SQIVND (reference sequence). Trimming shortened V by 10 bases and J by 1 base, and 13 bases separated the two germline ends. CDR3 size: 13 residues. In DNA form, the CDR3 reads TGTGCCATCACCCCGCCGTGGAACACTGAAGCTTTCTTT. The encoded protein is CAITPPWNTEAFF.

The V gene is TRBV19, the J gene TRBJ2-7, with D unresolved. Germline V lookup: CDR1 LNHDA, CDR2 SQIVND (reference sequence). The V gene lost 7 bases and the J gene lost 3 bases, with 13 bases spanning the gap. The CDR3 sequence is 13 residues long. CDR3 DNA: TGTGCCAGTAATATTACAGCTGGCTACGAGCAGTACTTC. Amino acid sequence: CASNITAGYEQYF. Together with reference TRBV19 and TRBJ2-7, the CDR3 gives the full variable domain: DGGITQSPKYLFRKEGQNVTLSCEQNLNHDAMYWYRQDPGQGLRLIYYSQIVNDFQKGDIAEGYSVSREKKESFPLTVTSAQKNPTAFYLCASNITAGYEQYFGPGTRLTVT.

V usage is TRBV2 and J usage is TRBJ1-6; D not certain. Germline V gene sequence: CDR1 SNHLY, CDR2 FYNNEI. The CDR3 has 15 residues. V was pared by 7 bases and J by 5 bases, with 15 bases between. CDR3 coding DNA: TGTGCCAGCACCCCGGGTCGGCCTAATAATTCACCCCTCCACTTT. Amino acids: CASTPGRPNNSPLHF.

The rearrangement links TRBV19 to TRBJ2-1; D remains ambiguous. The length of the CDR3 is 13 residues. Germline loops: CDR1 LNHDA, CDR2 SQIVND (reference sequence). Trimming cost V 4 bases and J 9 bases, with 13 bases left between them. The CDR3 loop reads CASSTRSSGEQFF. Here the CDR3 DNA reads TGTGCCAGTAGTACCCGTTCGTCGGGTGAGCAGTTCTTC.

The chain carries TRBV30 and TRBJ2-7, with 7 bases aligning to TRBD1. CDR3 length: 15 amino acids. J lost 3 bases, V lost 2 bases, and 10 bases had no gene match. Germline-derived CDR1 and CDR2 are GTSNPN and SVGIG (reference sequence). For the CDR3, the DNA is TGTGCCTGGAGTAGGGGGCGGCGGTCTGACTACGAGCAGTACTTC. It specifies CAWSRGRRSDYEQYF.

The chain recombines TRBV5-4 with TRBJ2-7; 7 nucleotides match TRBD1. V lost 2 bases and J lost 6; bases outside the gene matches: 8. The germline CDR1 and CDR2 sequences are SGHNT and YYREEE (reference sequence). CDR3 length: 14 residues. This CDR3 reads CASSFAGGFSEQYF. The CDR3 nucleotides are TGTGCCAGCAGCTTCGCAGGGGGATTCAGCGAGCAGTACTTC. The variable domain in full, with the rest retrieved from reference TRBV5-4 and TRBJ2-7, is ETGVTQSPTHLIKTRGQQVTLRCSSQSGHNTVSWYQQALGQGPQFIFQYYREEENGRGNFPPRFSGLQFPNYSSELNVNALELDDSALYLCASSFAGGFSEQYFGPGTRLTVT.

The table lists this clone with a few counts. This chain uses TRBV27 with TRBJ1-5; D possibly corresponds to TRBD1 (5 bases). Germline V CDR1 and CDR2: MNHEY, SMNVEV (reference sequence). V was clipped by 5 bases and J by 12 bases, with 17 bases between them. The CDR3 loop spans 13 amino acids. CDR3 amino acids: CASSALPAGGQHF. As DNA, the CDR3 is TGTGCCAGCAGTGCACTCCCGGCGGGGGGCCAGCATTTT.